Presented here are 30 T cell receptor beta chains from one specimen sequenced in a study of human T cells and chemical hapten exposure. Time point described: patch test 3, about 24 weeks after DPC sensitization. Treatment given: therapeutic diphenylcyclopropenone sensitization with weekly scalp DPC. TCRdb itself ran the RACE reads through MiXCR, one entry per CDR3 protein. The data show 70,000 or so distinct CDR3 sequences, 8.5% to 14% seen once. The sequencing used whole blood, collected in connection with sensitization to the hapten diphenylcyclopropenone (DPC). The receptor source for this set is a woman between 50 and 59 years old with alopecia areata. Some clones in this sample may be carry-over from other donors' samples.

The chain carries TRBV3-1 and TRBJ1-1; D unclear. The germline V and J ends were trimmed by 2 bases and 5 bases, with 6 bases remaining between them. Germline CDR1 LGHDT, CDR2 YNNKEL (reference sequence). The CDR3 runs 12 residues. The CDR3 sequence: CASSQLRTEAFF. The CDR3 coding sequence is TGTGCCAGCAGCCAACTGAGGACTGAAGCTTTCTTT.

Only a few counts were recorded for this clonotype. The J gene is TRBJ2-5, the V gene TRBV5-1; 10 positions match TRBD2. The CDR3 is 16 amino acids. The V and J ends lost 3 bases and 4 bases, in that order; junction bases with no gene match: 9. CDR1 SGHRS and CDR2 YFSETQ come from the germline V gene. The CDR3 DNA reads TGCGCCAGCAGCTCTACTAGCGGGGCCCCTCTAGAGACCCAGTACTTC. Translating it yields CASSSTSGAPLETQYF.

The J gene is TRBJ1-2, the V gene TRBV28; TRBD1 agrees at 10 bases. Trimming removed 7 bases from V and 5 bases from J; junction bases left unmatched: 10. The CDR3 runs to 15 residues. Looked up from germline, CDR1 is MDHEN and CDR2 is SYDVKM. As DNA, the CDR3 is TGTGCCAGCACGTCCGGGGACAGGGGCCGGTATGGCTACACCTTC. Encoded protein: CASTSGDRGRYGYTF.

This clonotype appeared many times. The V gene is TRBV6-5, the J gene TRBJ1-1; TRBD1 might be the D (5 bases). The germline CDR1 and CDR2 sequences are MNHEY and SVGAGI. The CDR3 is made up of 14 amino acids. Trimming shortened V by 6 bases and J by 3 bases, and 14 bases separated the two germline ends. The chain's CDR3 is CASRPSTVHTEAFF. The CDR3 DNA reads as TGTGCCAGCAGGCCGTCGACAGTTCACACTGAAGCTTTCTTT.

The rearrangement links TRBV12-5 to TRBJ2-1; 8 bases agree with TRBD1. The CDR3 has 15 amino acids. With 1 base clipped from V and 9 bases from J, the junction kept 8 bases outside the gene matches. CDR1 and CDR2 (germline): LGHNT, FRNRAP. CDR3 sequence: CASGLGQGTFFEQFF. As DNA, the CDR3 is TGTGCTAGTGGTTTGGGACAGGGGACATTTTTTGAGCAGTTCTTC.

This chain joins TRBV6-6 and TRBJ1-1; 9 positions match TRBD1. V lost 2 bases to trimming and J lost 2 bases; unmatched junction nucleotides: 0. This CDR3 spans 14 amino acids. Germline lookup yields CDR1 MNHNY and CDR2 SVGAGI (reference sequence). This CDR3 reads CASSYTGGNTEAFF. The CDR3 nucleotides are TGTGCCAGCAGTTACACAGGGGGCAACACTGAAGCTTTCTTT.

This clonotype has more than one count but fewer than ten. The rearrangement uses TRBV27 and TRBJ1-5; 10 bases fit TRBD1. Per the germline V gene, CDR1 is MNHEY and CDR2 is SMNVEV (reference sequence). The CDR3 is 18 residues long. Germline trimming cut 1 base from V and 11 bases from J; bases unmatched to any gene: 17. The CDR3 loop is CASSLFPSKGQGQWAQHF. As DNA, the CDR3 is TGTGCCAGCAGTTTATTCCCCTCGAAGGGACAGGGGCAATGGGCCCAGCATTTT.

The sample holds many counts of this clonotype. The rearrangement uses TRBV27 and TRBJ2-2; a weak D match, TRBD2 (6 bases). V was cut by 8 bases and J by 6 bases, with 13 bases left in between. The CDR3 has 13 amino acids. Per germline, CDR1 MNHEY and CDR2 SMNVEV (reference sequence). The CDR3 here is CASGEDVPGELFF. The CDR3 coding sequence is TGTGCCAGCGGGGAGGATGTCCCCGGGGAGCTGTTTTTT.

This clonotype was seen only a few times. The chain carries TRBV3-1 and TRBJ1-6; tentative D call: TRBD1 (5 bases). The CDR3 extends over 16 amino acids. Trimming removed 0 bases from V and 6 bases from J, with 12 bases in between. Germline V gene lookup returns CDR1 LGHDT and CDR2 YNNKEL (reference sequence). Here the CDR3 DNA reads TGTGCCAGCAGCCAAGATAGCTCAGGGTCTAATTCACCCCTCCACTTT. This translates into CASSQDSSGSNSPLHF.

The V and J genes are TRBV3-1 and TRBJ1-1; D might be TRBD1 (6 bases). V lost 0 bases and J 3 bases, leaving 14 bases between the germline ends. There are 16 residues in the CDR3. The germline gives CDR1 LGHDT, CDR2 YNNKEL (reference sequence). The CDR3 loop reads CASSQDLGGGDTEAFF. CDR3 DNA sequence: TGTGCCAGCAGCCAAGACCTAGGAGGGGGTGACACTGAAGCTTTCTTT.

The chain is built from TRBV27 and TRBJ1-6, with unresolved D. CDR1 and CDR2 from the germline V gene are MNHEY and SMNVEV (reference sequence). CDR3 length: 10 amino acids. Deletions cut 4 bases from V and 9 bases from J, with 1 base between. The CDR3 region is CASSSSPLHF. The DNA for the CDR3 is TGTGCCAGCAGTTCTTCACCCCTCCACTTT.

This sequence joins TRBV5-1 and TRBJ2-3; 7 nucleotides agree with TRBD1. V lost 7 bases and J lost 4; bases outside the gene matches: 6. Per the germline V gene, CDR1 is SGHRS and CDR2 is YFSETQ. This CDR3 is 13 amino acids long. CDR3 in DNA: TGCGCCAGCGGGGACAGTACCGCAGATACGCAGTATTTT. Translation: CASGDSTADTQYF.

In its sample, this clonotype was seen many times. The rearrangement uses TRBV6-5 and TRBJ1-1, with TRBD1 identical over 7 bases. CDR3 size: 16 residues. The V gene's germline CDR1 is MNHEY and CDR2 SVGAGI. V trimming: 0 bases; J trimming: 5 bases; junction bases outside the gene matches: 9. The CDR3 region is CASSYSTVEGATEAFF. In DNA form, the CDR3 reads TGTGCCAGCAGTTACTCGACCGTGGAGGGGGCGACTGAAGCTTTCTTT.

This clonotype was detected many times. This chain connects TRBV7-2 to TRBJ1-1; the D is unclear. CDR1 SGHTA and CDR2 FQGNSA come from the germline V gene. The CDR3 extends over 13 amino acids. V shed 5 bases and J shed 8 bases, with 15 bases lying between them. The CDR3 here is CASSLRIDGEAFF. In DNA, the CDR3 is TGTGCCAGCAGCCTGAGGATAGATGGGGAAGCTTTCTTT.

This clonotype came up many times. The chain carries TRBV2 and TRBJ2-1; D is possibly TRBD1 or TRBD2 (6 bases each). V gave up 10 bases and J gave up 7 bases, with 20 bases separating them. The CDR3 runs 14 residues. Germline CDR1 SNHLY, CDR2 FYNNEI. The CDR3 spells CATQSQGGLNEQFF. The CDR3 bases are TGTGCCACACAATCACAGGGAGGTTTAAATGAGCAGTTCTTC.

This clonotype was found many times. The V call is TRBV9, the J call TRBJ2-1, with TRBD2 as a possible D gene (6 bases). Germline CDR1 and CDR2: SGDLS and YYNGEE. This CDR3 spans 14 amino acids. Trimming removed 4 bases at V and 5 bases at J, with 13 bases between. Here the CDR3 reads CASSSNGGDNEQFF. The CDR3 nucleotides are TGTGCCAGCAGCTCCAACGGGGGAGACAATGAGCAGTTCTTC. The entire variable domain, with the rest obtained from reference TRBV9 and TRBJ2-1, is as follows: DSGVTQTPKHLITATGQRVTLRCSPRSGDLSVYWYQQSLDQGLQFLIQYYNGEERAKGNILERFSAQQFPDLHSELNLSSLELGDSALYFCASSSNGGDNEQFFGPGTRLTVL.

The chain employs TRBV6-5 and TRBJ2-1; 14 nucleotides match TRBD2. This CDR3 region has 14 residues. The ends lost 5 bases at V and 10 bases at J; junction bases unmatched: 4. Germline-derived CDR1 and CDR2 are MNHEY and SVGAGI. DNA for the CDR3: TGTGCCAGCAGTGGACTAGCGGGGGGACGGGAGCAGTTCTTC. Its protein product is CASSGLAGGREQFF.

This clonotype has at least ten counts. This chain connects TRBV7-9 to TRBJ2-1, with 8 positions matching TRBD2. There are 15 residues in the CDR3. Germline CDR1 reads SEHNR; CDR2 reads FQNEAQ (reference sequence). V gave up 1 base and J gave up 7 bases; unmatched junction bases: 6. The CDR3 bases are TGTGCCAGCAGCTTAGAAAGCGGGGGTACGAATGAGCAGTTCTTC. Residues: CASSLESGGTNEQFF.

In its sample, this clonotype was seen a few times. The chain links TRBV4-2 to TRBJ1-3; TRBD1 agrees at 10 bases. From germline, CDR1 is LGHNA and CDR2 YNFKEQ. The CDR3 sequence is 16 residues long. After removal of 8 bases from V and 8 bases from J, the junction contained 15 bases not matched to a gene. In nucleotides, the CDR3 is TGTGCCAGCCTGTTTCACCGGGACAGGGGTAGAGACACCATATATTTT. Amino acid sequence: CASLFHRDRGRDTIYF.

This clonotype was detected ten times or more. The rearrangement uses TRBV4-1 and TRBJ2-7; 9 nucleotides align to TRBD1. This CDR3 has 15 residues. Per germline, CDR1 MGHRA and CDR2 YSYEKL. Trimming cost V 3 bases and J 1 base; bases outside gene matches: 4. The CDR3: CASSHGQGPSYEQYF. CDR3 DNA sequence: TGCGCCAGCAGCCACGGACAGGGGCCATCCTACGAGCAGTACTTC.

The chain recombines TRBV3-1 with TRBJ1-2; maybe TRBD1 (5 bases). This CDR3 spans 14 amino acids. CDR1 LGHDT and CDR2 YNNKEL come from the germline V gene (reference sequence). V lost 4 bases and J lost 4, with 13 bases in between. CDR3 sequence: CASSLLQGGYGYTF. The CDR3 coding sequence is TGTGCCAGCAGCCTACTCCAGGGTGGCTATGGCTACACCTTC.

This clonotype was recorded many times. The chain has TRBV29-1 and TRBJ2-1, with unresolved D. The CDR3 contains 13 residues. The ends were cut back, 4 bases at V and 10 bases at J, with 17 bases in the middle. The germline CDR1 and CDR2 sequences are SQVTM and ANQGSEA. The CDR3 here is CSVASELGWEQFF. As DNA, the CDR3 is TGCAGCGTTGCGTCGGAGCTAGGCTGGGAGCAGTTCTTC.

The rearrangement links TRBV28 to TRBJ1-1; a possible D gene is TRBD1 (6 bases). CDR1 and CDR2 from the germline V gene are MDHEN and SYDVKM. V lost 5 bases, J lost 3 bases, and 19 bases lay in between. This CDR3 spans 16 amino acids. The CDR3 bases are TGTGCCAGCAGTCCTGGCGGGGGCTTGTCGCACACTGAAGCTTTCTTT. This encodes CASSPGGGLSHTEAFF.

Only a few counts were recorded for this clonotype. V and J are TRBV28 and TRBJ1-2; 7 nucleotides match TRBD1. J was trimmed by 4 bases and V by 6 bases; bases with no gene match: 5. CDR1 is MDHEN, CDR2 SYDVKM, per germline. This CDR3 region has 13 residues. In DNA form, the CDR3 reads TGTGCCAGCAGGATAGGGACAGTCTATGGCTACACCTTC. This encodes CASRIGTVYGYTF.

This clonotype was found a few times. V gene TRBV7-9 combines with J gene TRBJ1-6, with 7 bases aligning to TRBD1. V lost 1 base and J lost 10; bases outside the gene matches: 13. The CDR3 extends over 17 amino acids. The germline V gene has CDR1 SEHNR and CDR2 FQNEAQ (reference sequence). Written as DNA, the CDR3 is TGTGCCAGCAGCTTAGTTCGAACCCGGGACAGCGAGTCACCCCTCCACTTT. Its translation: CASSLVRTRDSESPLHF.

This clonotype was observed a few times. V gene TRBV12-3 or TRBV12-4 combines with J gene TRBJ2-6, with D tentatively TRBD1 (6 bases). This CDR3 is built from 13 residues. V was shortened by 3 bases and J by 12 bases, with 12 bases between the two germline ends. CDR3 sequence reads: CASSLWTATVLTF. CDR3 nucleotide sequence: TGTGCCAGCAGTTTGTGGACAGCGACCGTCCTGACTTTC.

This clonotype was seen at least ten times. CDR3 sequence: CASSGLAAGELFF. The CDR3 nucleotides are TGCGCCAGCAGTGGGCTAGCGGCCGGGGAGCTGTTTTTT. The chain couples TRBV10-2 to TRBJ2-2, with 7 bases identical to TRBD2. CDR3 length equals 13 residues. With V trimmed by 4 bases and J by 6 bases, 2 bases remained unmatched. Per the germline V gene, CDR1 is WSHSY and CDR2 is SAAADI.

CDR3 nucleotides: TGCGCCAGCAGCTCCGGAGGTAGCAATGAGCAGTTCTTC. Its translation is CASSSGGSNEQFF. The chain carries TRBV5-1 and TRBJ2-1; D may be TRBD2 (5 bases). The V end lost 3 bases, the J end lost 6 bases, and 10 bases lay between the germline ends. The CDR3 runs 13 residues. Looked up from germline, CDR1 is SGHRS and CDR2 is YFSETQ.

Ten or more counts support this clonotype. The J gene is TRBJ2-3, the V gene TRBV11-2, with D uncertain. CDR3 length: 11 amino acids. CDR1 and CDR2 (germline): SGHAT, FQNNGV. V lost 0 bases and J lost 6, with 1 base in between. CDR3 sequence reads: CASSLEDTQYF. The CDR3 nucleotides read TGTGCCAGCAGCTTAGAGGATACGCAGTATTTT.

This CDR3 is CASSLVSPTDTQYF. The CDR3 DNA sequence: TGTGCCAGCAGCCTGGTTAGTCCCACAGATACGCAGTATTTT. J is TRBJ2-3 and V is TRBV5-4; D not certain. Germline CDR1 SGHNT, CDR2 YYREEE (reference sequence). The CDR3 runs to 14 residues. V was clipped by 4 bases and J by 2 bases, with 11 bases between them.